The following is a T cell receptor beta chain sequence with its context. The V gene end was trimmed by 4 bases and the J gene end by 9 bases; junction bases not matched to a gene: 3. The CDR3 consists of 14 residues. Germline V gene lookup returns CDR1 SGHVS and CDR2 FNYEAQ. The entry originates in a study of T cell changes during pregnancy in multiple sclerosis. Assay: immunoSEQ multiplex PCR; the TCRdb copy retains only in-frame clones and omits some. Among roughly 36,000 clones listed, just over 90% were seen once. This sequence originates from a female donor in good health, enrolled as a control in a pregnancy study. The rearrangement links TRBV7-6 to TRBJ1-6; 10 bases agree with TRBD1. Sequencing was performed on peripheral blood, taken in the second trimester of pregnancy. The CDR3 protein is CASSSDRGRSPLHF. As DNA, the CDR3 is TGTGCCAGCAGCTCTGACAGGGGGCGTTCACCCCTCCACTTT.